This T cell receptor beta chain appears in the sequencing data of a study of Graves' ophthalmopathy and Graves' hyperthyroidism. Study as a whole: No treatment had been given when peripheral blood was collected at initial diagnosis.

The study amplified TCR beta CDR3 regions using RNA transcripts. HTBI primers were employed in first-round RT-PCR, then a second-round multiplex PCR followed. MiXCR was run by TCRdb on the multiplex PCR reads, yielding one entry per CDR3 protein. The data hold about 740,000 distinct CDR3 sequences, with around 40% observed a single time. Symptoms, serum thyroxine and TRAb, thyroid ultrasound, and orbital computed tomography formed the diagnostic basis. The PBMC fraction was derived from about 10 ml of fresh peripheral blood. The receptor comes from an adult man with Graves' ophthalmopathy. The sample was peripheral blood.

CDR3 in DNA: TGCAGTGCTAGAGAACAGGGGACCCAGTACTTC. It is translated as CSAREQGTQYF. The genes are TRBV20-1 and TRBJ2-5; perhaps TRBD1 as D (6 bases). V was pared by 0 bases and J by 7 bases, with 6 bases between. The CDR3 has 11 residues. Germline CDR1 and CDR2: DFQATT and SNEGSKA (reference sequence).